The TCR beta chain described here comes from a study of blood T cells in healthy people across ages. As concerns this clonotype: The junction does not match germline at one end; this may be a read error.

Alongside a J-beta primer mix, a sample-barcoded 5' primer served in a second PCR lasting roughly 7 to 11 cycles. TCRdb passed the 5' RACE reads through MiXCR, listing each CDR3 protein once. The repertoire includes hundreds of thousands of distinct CDR3 sequences, approximately 53% of them detected once, and more than 25% sits in the top ten. The CDR3 sequence is 16 residues long. CDR1 and CDR2 (germline): SGHRS, YFSETQ. The sequenced sample consisted of blood. The receptor comes from a man in his forties or fifties in good health. The rearrangement joins TRBV5-1 to TRBJ2-3; D perhaps matches TRBD2 (6 bases). The CDR3, as DNA: TGCGCCAACAGCCTGGAGGCCCCCGGGGGAACAGATACGCAGTATTTT. Translating gives CANSLEAPGGTDTQYF.